This T cell receptor beta chain was obtained from a study of blood T cell repertoires in COVID-19. Profiling relied on immunoSEQ multiplex PCR, and the TCRdb table lists in-frame clones only, not all of them. This table holds 400,000 to 550,000 clones, roughly nine tenths found once. The CDR3 extends over 15 amino acids. Germline V gene lookup returns CDR1 MNHEY and CDR2 SVGAGI. V was trimmed by 4 bases and J by 1 base, leaving 11 bases between them. Enrollees, about 18 to 95 years old, lived in roughly 24 US areas. Cohort placement rested on clinical history that participants reported themselves. The chain has TRBV6-5 and TRBJ2-1; D remains unclear. This receptor was taken from a woman aged 18 to 35 with acute COVID-19. Material: PBMCs or T cells enriched from blood (not recorded which). The CDR3 loop reads CASSSAEDSYNEQFF. The CDR3, as DNA: TGTGCCAGCAGTTCGGCTGAGGATTCCTACAATGAGCAGTTCTTC.